These T cell receptor beta chains were read from a single sample in a study of memory CD4+ T cells and cytomegalovirus serostatus. Clones were sequenced by immunoSEQ multiplex PCR, and TCRdb holds only the in-frame ones, with some missing. The table records more than 55,000 clones, 82% of them present only once. The specimen was memory CD4+ T cells from blood. These receptors were taken from an adult in good health and CMV-seronegative. CDR3s include the opening cysteine and the closing phenylalanine or tryptophan. Fields, in order: D gene, clone size, V gene, J gene, CDR3 protein, CDR3 DNA. The D gene is left open where the match is weak. For some rows the clone size is stated as once, few or many, or as a class when expanded; others skip it.

TRBD2	.	TRBV30	TRBJ2-3	CAWSPGGASGYTDTQYF	TGTGCCTGGAGTCCCGGCGGGGCTAGCGGGTACACAGATACGCAGTATTTT
.	once	TRBV18	TRBJ2-5	CASSRTAQETQYF	TGTGCCAGCTCACGGACAGCTCAAGAGACCCAGTACTTC
TRBD1	.	TRBV6-6	TRBJ1-5	CASSLSGTGGGQPQHF	TGTGCCAGCAGTTTATCCGGGACAGGGGGAGGTCAGCCCCAGCATTTT
.	.	TRBV6-1	TRBJ2-3	CASGKQGFPTDTQYF	TGTGCCAGCGGGAAACAGGGTTTCCCCACAGATACGCAGTATTTT
TRBD1	.	TRBV5-6	TRBJ1-5	CASSTYDRVNQPQHF	TGTGCCAGCAGCACTTACGACAGGGTAAATCAGCCCCAGCATTTT
TRBD1	.	TRBV7-3	TRBJ2-7	CASSSQPGQHYEQYF	TGTGCCAGCAGCTCGCAACCGGGACAGCACTACGAGCAGTACTTC
.	.	TRBV18	TRBJ2-2	CASSRAIAQGSTGELFF	TGTGCCAGCTCCCGCGCCATTGCACAGGGAAGCACCGGGGAGCTGTTTTTT
TRBD1	.	TRBV10-1	TRBJ2-3	CASSVGTGAYTDTQYF	TGCGCCAGCAGCGTAGGGACAGGCGCCTACACAGATACGCAGTATTTT
.	.	TRBV25-1	TRBJ2-7	CASSKQEPPYEQYF	TGTGCCAGCAGTAAACAGGAGCCCCCTTACGAGCAGTACTTC
TRBD2	.	TRBV5-1	TRBJ2-3	CASSSSGSDADTQYF	TGCGCCAGCAGCTCTAGCGGGAGTGACGCGGATACGCAGTATTTT
TRBD1	.	TRBV7-2	TRBJ2-5	CASSSPGTGGEETQYF	TGTGCCAGCAGCTCTCCCGGGACAGGGGGCGAAGAGACCCAGTACTTC
.	.	TRBV5-1	TRBJ2-7	CASSFRTDYEQYF	TGCGCCAGCAGCTTTCGGACAGATTACGAGCAGTACTTC
.	.	TRBV7-9	TRBJ1-2	CASSYPAWADGYTF	TGTGCCAGCAGCTACCCGGCCTGGGCTGACGGCTACACCTTC
TRBD1	.	TRBV7-6	TRBJ2-2	CASSPLDRGNTGELFF	TGTGCCAGCAGCCCCCTCGACAGGGGTAATACCGGGGAGCTGTTTTTT
TRBD2	.	TRBV29-1	TRBJ2-7	CSVPSGRSSYEQYF	TGCAGCGTGCCTAGCGGGAGGAGCTCCTACGAGCAGTACTTC
TRBD1	once	TRBV7-2	TRBJ2-1	CASTGQVNNEQFF	TGTGCCAGCACAGGACAGGTCAACAATGAGCAGTTCTTC
.	.	TRBV7-4	TRBJ2-7	CASSLWEGDSYEQYF	TGTGCCAGCAGCTTATGGGAGGGGGACTCCTACGAGCAGTACTTC
.	few	TRBV5-1	TRBJ1-4	CASSLWQGEGNEKLFF	TGCGCCAGCAGCTTGTGGCAGGGCGAGGGTAATGAAAAACTGTTTTTT
.	.	TRBV5-4	TRBJ2-5	CASSIPQETQYF	TGTGCCAGCAGCATACCCCAAGAGACCCAGTACTTC